This TCR beta chain was profiled in a study of cytomegalovirus exposure and HLA in healthy donors. Regarding this clone: As yet, its antigen is unknown. The junction departs from the called germline gene at one end, perhaps through a read error.

Germline V gives CDR1 MNHNY, CDR2 SVGAGI (reference sequence). This CDR3 contains 15 residues. Study findings and constraints: CMV serostatus stood as the only immune exposure information on hand. Reports indicate that TCR beta sequences accurately predicted the HLA-A and HLA-B alleles of most subjects.

Researchers ran the PCR with 60 Vbeta and 13 Jbeta primers. Measured with immunoSEQ multiplex PCR; TCRdb has only the in-frame clones, and not every one. Here the sample spans 95,000 to 150,000 clones, under 70% being singletons. Though probably carrying unrecorded immune exposures, donors were nominally healthy at sampling. This chain uses TRBV6-6 with TRBJ2-5; TRBD1 aligns across 9 bases. Gene TRBJ2-7 matches the end of the DNA better, so the J call may be wrong. Sequences were obtained from PBMCs. The source of this sequence is a man aged 18 to 29 in good health and CMV-seronegative. CDR3 in amino acids: CASSNSGTGKHEQYF. In DNA, the CDR3 is TGTGCCAGCAGTAACTCCGGGACAGGGAAACACGAGCAGTACTTC.